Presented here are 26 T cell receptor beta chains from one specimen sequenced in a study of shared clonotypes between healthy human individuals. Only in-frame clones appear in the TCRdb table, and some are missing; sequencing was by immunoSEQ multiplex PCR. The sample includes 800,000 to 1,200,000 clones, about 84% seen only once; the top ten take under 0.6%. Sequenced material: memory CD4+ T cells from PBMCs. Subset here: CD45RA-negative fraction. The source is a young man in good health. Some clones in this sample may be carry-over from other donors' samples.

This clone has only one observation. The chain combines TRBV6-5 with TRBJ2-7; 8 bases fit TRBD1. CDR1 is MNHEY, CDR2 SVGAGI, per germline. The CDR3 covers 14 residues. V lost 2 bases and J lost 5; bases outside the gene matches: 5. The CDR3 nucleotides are TGTGCCAGCAGTTACCAGGACAGGGTCCACGAGCAGTACTTC. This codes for CASSYQDRVHEQYF.

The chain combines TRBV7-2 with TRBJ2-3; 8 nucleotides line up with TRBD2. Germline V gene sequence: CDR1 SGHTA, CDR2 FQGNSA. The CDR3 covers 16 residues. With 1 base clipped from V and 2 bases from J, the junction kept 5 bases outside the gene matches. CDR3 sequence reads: CASSLDAGGITDTQYF. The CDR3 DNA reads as TGTGCCAGCAGCTTAGATGCGGGAGGTATCACAGATACGCAGTATTTT.

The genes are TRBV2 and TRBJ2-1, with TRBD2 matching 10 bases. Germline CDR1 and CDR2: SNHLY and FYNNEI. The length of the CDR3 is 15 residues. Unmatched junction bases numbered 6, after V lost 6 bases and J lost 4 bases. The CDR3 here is CASSLSSGRYNEQFF. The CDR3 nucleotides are TGTGCCAGCAGCCTCTCTAGCGGGAGATACAATGAGCAGTTCTTC.

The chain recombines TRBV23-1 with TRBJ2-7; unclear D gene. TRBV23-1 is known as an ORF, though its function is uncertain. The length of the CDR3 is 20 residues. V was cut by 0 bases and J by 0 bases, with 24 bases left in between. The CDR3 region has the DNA TGCGCCAGCAGTCAATCCTCGGCTCCTTACATCGGAAGGGCCTCCTACGAGCAGTACTTC. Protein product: CASSQSSAPYIGRASYEQYF.

The CDR3 DNA reads TGCGCCAGCAGACTAAGACACGAAAACTCCTACGAGCAGTACTTC. Amino acid sequence: CASRLRHENSYEQYF. The chain combines TRBV5-1 with TRBJ2-7; D unclear. The CDR3 runs to 15 residues. Trimming left V 5 bases short and J 0 bases short, with 15 bases between. Germline V lookup: CDR1 SGHRS, CDR2 YFSETQ.

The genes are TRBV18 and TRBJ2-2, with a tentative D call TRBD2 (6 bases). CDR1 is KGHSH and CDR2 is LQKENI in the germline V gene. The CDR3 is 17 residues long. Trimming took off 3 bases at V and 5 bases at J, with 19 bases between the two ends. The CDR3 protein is CASSPGFGTGETGELFF. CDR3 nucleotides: TGTGCCAGCTCACCCGGGTTCGGGACTGGAGAAACCGGGGAGCTGTTTTTT. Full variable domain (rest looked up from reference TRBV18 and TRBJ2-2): NAGVMQNPRHLVRRRGQEARLRCSPMKGHSHVYWYRQLPEEGLKFMVYLQKENIIDESGMPKERFSAEFPKEGPSILRIQQVVRGDSAAYFCASSPGFGTGETGELFFGEGSRLTVL.

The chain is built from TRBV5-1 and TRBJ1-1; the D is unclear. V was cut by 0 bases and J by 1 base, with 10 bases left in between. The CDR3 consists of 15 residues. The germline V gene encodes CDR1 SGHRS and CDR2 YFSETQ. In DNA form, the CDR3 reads TGCGCCAGCAGCTTGGGGGTCCGAACGAACACTGAAGCTTTCTTT. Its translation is CASSLGVRTNTEAFF.

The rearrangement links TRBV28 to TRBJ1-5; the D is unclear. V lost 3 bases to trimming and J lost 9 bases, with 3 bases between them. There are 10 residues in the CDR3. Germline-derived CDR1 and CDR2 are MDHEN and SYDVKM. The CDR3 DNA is TGTGCCAGCAGTTTTGGGCCCCAGCATTTT. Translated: CASSFGPQHF.

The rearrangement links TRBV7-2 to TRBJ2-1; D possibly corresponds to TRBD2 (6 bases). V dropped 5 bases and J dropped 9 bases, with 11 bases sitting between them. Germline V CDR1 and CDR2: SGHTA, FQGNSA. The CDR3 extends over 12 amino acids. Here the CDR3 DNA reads TGTGCCAGCAGCCGACTCGGGGGTGAGCAGTTCTTC. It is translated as CASSRLGGEQFF.

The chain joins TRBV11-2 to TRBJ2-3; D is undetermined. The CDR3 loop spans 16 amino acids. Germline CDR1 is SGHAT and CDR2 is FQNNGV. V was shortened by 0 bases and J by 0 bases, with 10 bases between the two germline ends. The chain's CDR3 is CASSLDHAASTDTQYF. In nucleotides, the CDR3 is TGTGCCAGCAGCTTAGATCACGCGGCTAGCACAGATACGCAGTATTTT.

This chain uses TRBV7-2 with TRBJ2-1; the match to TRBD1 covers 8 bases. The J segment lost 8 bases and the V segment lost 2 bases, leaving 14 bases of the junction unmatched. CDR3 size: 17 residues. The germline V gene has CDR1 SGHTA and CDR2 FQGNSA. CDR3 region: CASSLRSGQGAMDEQFF. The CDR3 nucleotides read TGTGCCAGCAGCTTAAGGTCGGGCCAGGGGGCGATGGATGAGCAGTTCTTC.

The CDR3 nucleotides read TGTGCCAGCAGCTTAGTAGGACTAGCGACCTACAATGAGCAGTTCTTC. Amino acids: CASSLVGLATYNEQFF. The genes are TRBV7-2 and TRBJ2-1; TRBD2 matches 9 bases. The germline CDR1 and CDR2 sequences are SGHTA and FQGNSA. The V gene end was trimmed by 1 base and the J gene end by 2 bases; junction bases not matched to a gene: 3. CDR3 length equals 16 residues.

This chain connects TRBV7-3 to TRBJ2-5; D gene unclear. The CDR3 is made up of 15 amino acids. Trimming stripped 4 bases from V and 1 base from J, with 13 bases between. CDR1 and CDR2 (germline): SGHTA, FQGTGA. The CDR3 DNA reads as TGTGCCAGCAGCTCCCGTGGCTTGACCCAAGAGACCCAGTACTTC. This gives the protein CASSSRGLTQETQYF.

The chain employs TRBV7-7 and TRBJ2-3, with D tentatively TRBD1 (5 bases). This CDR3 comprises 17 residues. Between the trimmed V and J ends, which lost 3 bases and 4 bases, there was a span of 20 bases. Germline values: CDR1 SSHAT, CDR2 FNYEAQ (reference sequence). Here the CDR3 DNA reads TGTGCCAGCAGCTTTGGAAGGGGTATGGGCTCACCAGATACGCAGTATTTT. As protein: CASSFGRGMGSPDTQYF.

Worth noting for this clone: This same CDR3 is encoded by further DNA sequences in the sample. CDR3 amino acids: CASSFGLAANTGELFF. In DNA, the CDR3 is TGTGCCAGCAGTTTCGGACTAGCGGCGAACACCGGGGAGCTGTTTTTT. The chain joins TRBV28 to TRBJ2-2, with TRBD2 matching over 10 bases. With V trimmed by 3 bases and J by 0 bases, 1 base remained unmatched. This CDR3 region has 16 residues. Germline loops: CDR1 MDHEN, CDR2 SYDVKM.

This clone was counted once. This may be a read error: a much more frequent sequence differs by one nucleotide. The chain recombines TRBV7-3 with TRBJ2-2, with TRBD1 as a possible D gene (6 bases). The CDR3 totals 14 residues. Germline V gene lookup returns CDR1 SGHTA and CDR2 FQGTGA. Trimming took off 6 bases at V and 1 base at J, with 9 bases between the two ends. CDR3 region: CASRQQGNTGELFF. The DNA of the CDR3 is TGTGCCAGCAGACAACAGGGGAACACCGGGGAGCTGTTTTTT.

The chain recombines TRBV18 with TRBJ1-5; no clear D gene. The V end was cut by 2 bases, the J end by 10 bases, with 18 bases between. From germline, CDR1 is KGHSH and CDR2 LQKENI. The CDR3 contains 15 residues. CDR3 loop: CASSPKGEATVPQHF. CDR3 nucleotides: TGTGCCAGCTCACCAAAGGGAGAGGCTACCGTACCCCAGCATTTT.

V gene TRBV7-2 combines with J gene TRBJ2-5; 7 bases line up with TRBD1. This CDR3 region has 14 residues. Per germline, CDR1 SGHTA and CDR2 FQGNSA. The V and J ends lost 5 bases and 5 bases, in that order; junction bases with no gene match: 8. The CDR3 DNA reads TGTGCCAGCAGCGGACGACAGGGTGGCGAGACCCAGTACTTC. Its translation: CASSGRQGGETQYF.

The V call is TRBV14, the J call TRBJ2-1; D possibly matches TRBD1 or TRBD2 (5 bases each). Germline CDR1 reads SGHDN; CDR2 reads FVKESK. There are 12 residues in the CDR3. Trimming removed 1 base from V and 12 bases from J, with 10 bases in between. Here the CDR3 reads CASSQGRGVQFF. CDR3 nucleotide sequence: TGTGCCAGCAGCCAAGGACGGGGCGTGCAGTTCTTC.

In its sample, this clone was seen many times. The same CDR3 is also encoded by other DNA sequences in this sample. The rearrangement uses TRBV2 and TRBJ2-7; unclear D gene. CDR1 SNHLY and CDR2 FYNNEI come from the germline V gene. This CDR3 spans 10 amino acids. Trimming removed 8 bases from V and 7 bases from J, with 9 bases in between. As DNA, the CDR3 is TGTGCCAGCCGACTGGGGGAGCAGTACTTC. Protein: CASRLGEQYF. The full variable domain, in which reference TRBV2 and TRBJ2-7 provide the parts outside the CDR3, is EPEVTQTPSHQVTQMGQEVILRCVPISNHLYFYWYRQILGQKVEFLVSFYNNEISEKSEIFDDQFSVERPDGSNFTLKIRSTKLEDSAMYFCASRLGEQYFGPGTRLTVT.

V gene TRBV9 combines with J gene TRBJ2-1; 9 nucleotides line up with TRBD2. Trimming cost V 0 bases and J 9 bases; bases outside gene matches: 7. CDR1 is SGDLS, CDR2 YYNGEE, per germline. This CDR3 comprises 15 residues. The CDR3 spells CASSVGVAGVGEQFF. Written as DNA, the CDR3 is TGTGCCAGCAGCGTAGGGGTAGCGGGAGTGGGTGAGCAGTTCTTC.

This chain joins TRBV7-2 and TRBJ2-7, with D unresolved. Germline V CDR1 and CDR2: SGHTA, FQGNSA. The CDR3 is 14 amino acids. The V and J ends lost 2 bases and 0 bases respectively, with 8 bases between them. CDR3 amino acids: CASSLLSFSYEQYF. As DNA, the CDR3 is TGTGCCAGCAGCTTATTAAGTTTCTCCTACGAGCAGTACTTC.

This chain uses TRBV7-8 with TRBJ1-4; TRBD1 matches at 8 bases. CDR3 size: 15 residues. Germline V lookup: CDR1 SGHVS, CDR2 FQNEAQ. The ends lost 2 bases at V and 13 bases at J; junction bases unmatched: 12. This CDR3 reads CASSLSRTGIRGLFF. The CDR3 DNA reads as TGTGCCAGCAGCTTATCTAGGACAGGGATCCGGGGACTGTTTTTT.

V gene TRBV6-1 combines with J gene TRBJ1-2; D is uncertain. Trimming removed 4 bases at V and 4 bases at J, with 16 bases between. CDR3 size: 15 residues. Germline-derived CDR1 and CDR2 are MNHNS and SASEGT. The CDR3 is CASSVNVRDLYGYTF. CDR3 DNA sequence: TGTGCCAGCAGTGTAAACGTACGGGATCTCTATGGCTACACCTTC.

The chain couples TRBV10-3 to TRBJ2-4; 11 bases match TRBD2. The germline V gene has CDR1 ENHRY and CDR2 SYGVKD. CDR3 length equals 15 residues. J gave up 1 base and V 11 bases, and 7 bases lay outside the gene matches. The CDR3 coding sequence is TGTGCCTCTAAAGGGACTAGCGGTGCCAAAAACATTCAGTACTTC. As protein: CASKGTSGAKNIQYF.

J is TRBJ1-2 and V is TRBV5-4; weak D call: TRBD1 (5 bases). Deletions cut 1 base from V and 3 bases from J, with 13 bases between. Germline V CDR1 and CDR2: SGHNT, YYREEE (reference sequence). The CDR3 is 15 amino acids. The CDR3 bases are TGTGCCAGCAGCTTGCCGGGGGGAATTGACTATGGCTACACCTTC. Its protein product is CASSLPGGIDYGYTF.